The source of this T cell receptor beta chain is a study of CD8 T cells in ankylosing spondylitis. Germline CDR1 SGHAT, CDR2 FQNNGV. J gave up 4 bases and V 1 base, and 7 bases lay outside the gene matches. The CDR3 has 15 amino acids. TCRdb analysed the 5' RACE reads with MiXCR anew, one entry per CDR3 protein. The table records 150,000 to 200,000 distinct CDR3 sequences, around 10% of them present only once. This clonotype came up a few times. This chain joins TRBV11-2 and TRBJ2-7, with 7 bases aligning to TRBD2. This clonotype was obtained from a male donor with ankylosing spondylitis or in good health (not recorded which). Sample: blood, either unsorted or a sorted T cell fraction (not recorded which). The CDR3 nucleotides read TGTGCCAGCAGCTTAGGGGTTCTAGCGGATTACGAGCAGTACTTC. Its protein is CASSLGVLADYEQYF.